The rows below give T cell receptor beta chains drawn from one sample of a study of a mutant IDH1 vaccine in newly diagnosed glioma. Profiled with immunoSEQ multiplex PCR; TCRdb holds only in-frame clones, not every one. The sample lists almost 95,000 clones; approximately 89% were seen once. Which antigens these TCRs recognize remains unknown. The specimen was PBMCs, collected from a glioma patient whose treatment included an IDH1 peptide vaccine. The receptors derive from a woman aged 45-59 years with glioma. CDR3s include the opening cysteine and the closing phenylalanine or tryptophan. D genes are given only for firm matches. Clone size is given for some rows only: seen once, a few or many times, or a class if the clone is expanded.

>TRBJ1-2|.|TRBV6-5|.
CASSYGGYGYTF
TGTGCCAGTAGTTACGGGGGCTATGGCTACACCTTC
>TRBJ2-7|.|TRBV7-2|TRBD1
CASRFPGQGRYEQYF
TGTGCCAGCAGGTTCCCGGGACAGGGGAGATACGAGCAGTACTTC
>TRBJ2-5|.|TRBV2|.
CASSGLQETQYF
TGTGCCAGCAGTGGTTTACAAGAGACCCAGTACTTC
>TRBJ2-4|.|TRBV19|TRBD2
CASSIDWRRMGGFAKNIQYF
TGTGCCAGTAGTATAGATTGGAGACGGATGGGGGGGTTTGCCAAAAACATTCAGTACTTC
>TRBJ1-6|.|TRBV9|.
CASSALQASSYNSPLHF
TGTGCCAGCAGCGCCCTACAGGCTAGCTCCTATAATTCACCCCTCCACTTT
>TRBJ1-5|.|TRBV7-9|TRBD1
CASSPGTGGKPQHF
TGTGCCAGCAGCCCCGGGACAGGGGGGAAGCCCCAGCATTTT
>TRBJ2-1|.|TRBV5-4|TRBD2
CASSEPLAGPNEQFF
TGTGCCAGCAGCGAGCCTCTAGCGGGACCCAATGAGCAGTTCTTC
>TRBJ2-5|.|TRBV7-9|.
CASSQQTRQQETQYF
TGTGCCAGCAGCCAACAGACTAGGCAGCAAGAGACCCAGTACTTC
>TRBJ1-4|.|TRBV27|.
CASSGSGGKLFF
TGTGCCAGCAGCGGAAGCGGCGGAAAACTGTTTTTT
>TRBJ1-2|.|TRBV9|TRBD1
CASSGTGHYGYTF
TGTGCCAGCAGCGGGACAGGGCACTATGGCTACACCTTC
>TRBJ2-1|once|TRBV7-9|TRBD1
CASSLGTGEVNEQFF
TGTGCCAGCAGCTTAGGGACAGGGGAAGTGAATGAGCAGTTCTTC
>TRBJ2-1|.|TRBV6-1|.
CASRRGEDNEQFF
TGTGCCAGCAGGAGAGGGGAGGACAATGAGCAGTTCTTC
>TRBJ2-2|.|TRBV6-1|TRBD1
CASTLRQGANGELFF
TGTGCCAGCACCCTCCGACAGGGGGCGAACGGGGAGCTGTTTTTT
>TRBJ2-7|.|TRBV9|.
CASSVGGVRVYEQYF
TGTGCCAGCAGCGTAGGTGGGGTTCGGGTCTACGAGCAGTACTTC
>TRBJ1-4|.|TRBV11-2|.
CASSLFRANEKLFF
TGTGCCAGCAGCTTATTCAGGGCAAATGAAAAACTGTTTTTT
>TRBJ2-4|.|TRBV5-1|TRBD1
CASSFGTGGPNGNIQYF
TGCGCCAGCAGCTTTGGGACAGGGGGGCCAAATGGGAACATTCAGTACTTC